Presented here are 26 T cell receptor beta chains from one specimen sequenced in a study of control samples from healthy donors and cancer patients. This table comes from immunoSEQ multiplex PCR, and its TCRdb copy is limited to in-frame clones, with some not included. This table holds roughly 100,000 clones, around 89% found once. Sample: blood. The source is a man aged 25-45 years in good health.

The genes are TRBV4-3 and TRBJ2-6; D is ambiguous. Trimming removed 2 bases from V and 1 base from J, with 9 bases in between. The germline V gene encodes CDR1 LGHNA and CDR2 YSLEER. This CDR3 has 16 residues. The CDR3 loop is CASSQNGPSGANVLTF. As DNA, the CDR3 is TGCGCCAGCAGCCAAAACGGGCCGTCTGGGGCCAACGTCCTGACTTTC.

The chain employs TRBV19 and TRBJ2-3, with unresolved D. The V gene lost 6 bases and the J gene lost 1 base, with 8 bases spanning the gap. CDR3 size: 13 residues. Germline CDR1 is LNHDA and CDR2 is SQIVND (reference sequence). The CDR3 nucleotides read TGTGCCAGTAGCGCGTGGGGCACAGATACGCAGTATTTT. This translates into CASSAWGTDTQYF.

This rearrangement joins TRBV5-1 to TRBJ2-1; tentative D call: TRBD2 (6 bases). The length of the CDR3 is 16 residues. The V gene lost 1 base and the J gene lost 8 bases, with 19 bases spanning the gap. CDR1 SGHRS and CDR2 YFSETQ come from the germline V gene. The CDR3 DNA reads as TGCGCCAGCAGCTTGCCCTCCGGGACTGGTATGGATGAGCAGTTCTTC. It translates to CASSLPSGTGMDEQFF. The complete variable domain, with remaining parts taken from reference TRBV5-1 and TRBJ2-1, reads KAGVTQTPRYLIKTRGQQVTLSCSPISGHRSVSWYQQTPGQGLQFLFEYFSETQRNKGNFPGRFSGRQFSNSRSEMNVSTLELGDSALYLCASSLPSGTGMDEQFFGPGTRLTVL.

V usage is TRBV6-5 and J usage is TRBJ2-1, with D unclear. Germline V gene sequence: CDR1 MNHEY, CDR2 SVGAGI. CDR3 size: 15 residues. V was cut by 6 bases and J by 13 bases, with 25 bases left in between. The DNA for the CDR3 is TGTGCCAGCAGCACGGCGGCCAGCTTGGGTCCGCCTCAGTTCTTC. As protein: CASSTAASLGPPQFF.

The CDR3 DNA follows: TGTGCCAGCAGCTTGGGCCCCTCATCTTACGAGCAGTACTTC. This translates into CASSLGPSSYEQYF. J is TRBJ2-7 and V is TRBV5-6; no clear D. The CDR3 has 14 amino acids. The germline V gene encodes CDR1 SGHDT and CDR2 YYEEEE. The V end lost 0 bases, the J end lost 4 bases, and 11 bases lay between the germline ends.

This chain links TRBV4-3 with TRBJ1-1; maybe TRBD1 (6 bases). CDR3 size: 16 residues. Germline lookup yields CDR1 LGHNA and CDR2 YSLEER. Trimming took 4 bases from V and 3 from J, leaving 18 bases between them. Here the CDR3 reads CASSPGMDRRDTEAFF. CDR3 DNA sequence: TGCGCCAGCAGCCCGGGGATGGACAGACGGGACACTGAAGCTTTCTTT.

The table lists this clone with many counts. This same CDR3 is encoded by further DNA sequences in the sample. The rearrangement links TRBV28 to TRBJ1-2, with no clear D. CDR3 length: 14 amino acids. Germline assignment: CDR1 MDHEN and CDR2 SYDVKM. V was trimmed by 2 bases and J by 2 bases, leaving 9 bases between them. The CDR3 DNA is TGTGCCAGCAGTTTAGGAAGTTTCAACTATGGCTACACCTTC. It encodes CASSLGSFNYGYTF.

The chain has TRBV14 and TRBJ1-3, with 9 positions matching TRBD1. The CDR3 loop spans 15 amino acids. CDR1 is SGHDN and CDR2 is FVKESK in the germline V gene. Germline trimming cut 3 bases from V and 3 bases from J; bases unmatched to any gene: 3. The CDR3 protein is CASSQTTGGGNTIYF. Here the CDR3 DNA reads TGTGCCAGCAGCCAGACGACAGGGGGTGGAAACACCATATATTTT.

The rearrangement joins TRBV28 to TRBJ2-1, with 10 bases that match TRBD1. Germline CDR1 is MDHEN and CDR2 is SYDVKM. V was clipped by 5 bases and J by 7 bases; unmatched bases: 5. CDR3 length equals 14 residues. CDR3 residues: CASSRDRGRNEQFF. CDR3 DNA sequence: TGTGCCAGCAGTCGGGACAGGGGCCGAAATGAGCAGTTCTTC.

The V call is TRBV29-1, the J call TRBJ2-7, with a tentative D call TRBD1 (6 bases). Germline V gene sequence: CDR1 SQVTM, CDR2 ANQGSEA. The CDR3 spans 13 residues. V was clipped by 1 base and J by 3 bases, with 10 bases between them. CDR3 residues: CSVEVGTRYEQYF. CDR3 in DNA: TGCAGCGTTGAAGTCGGGACACGCTACGAGCAGTACTTC.

The genes are TRBV7-8 and TRBJ2-1; D gene uncertain. Deletions cut 5 bases from V and 10 bases from J, with 12 bases between. Per the germline V gene, CDR1 is SGHVS and CDR2 is FQNEAQ. The CDR3 extends over 12 amino acids. The CDR3 bases are TGTGCCAGCAGCCAAATTCGACGGGAGCAGTTCTTC. The encoded protein is CASSQIRREQFF.

The chain has TRBV3-1 (or the pseudogene TRBV3-2) and TRBJ2-1; tentative D call: TRBD2 (7 bases). With 1 base removed from V and 3 bases from J, the gap between germline ends came to 13 bases. The germline CDR1 and CDR2 sequences are LGHDT and YNNKEL (reference sequence). This CDR3 region has 16 residues. This chain's CDR3 is CASSQVRGAFYNEQFF. The CDR3 nucleotides are TGTGCCAGCAGCCAAGTCCGGGGGGCGTTCTACAATGAGCAGTTCTTC.

V usage is TRBV5-4 and J usage is TRBJ2-5; D remains ambiguous. The germline gives CDR1 SGHNT, CDR2 YYREEE (reference sequence). This CDR3 contains 14 residues. The V gene lost 2 bases and the J gene lost 4 bases, with 12 bases spanning the gap. The DNA of the CDR3 is TGTGCCAGCAGCTTCGATCGAGGTCGAGAGACCCAGTACTTC. Translation: CASSFDRGRETQYF.

This clone was detected a few times. The junction and the germline gene differ at one end; a read error may be behind it. The chain employs TRBV5-6 and TRBJ2-2, with TRBD1 matching 7 bases. Germline CDR1 and CDR2: SGHDT and YYEEEE. The CDR3 covers 15 residues. CDR3 residues: CASSLGQLNSGELFF. The CDR3 DNA sequence: TGTGCCAGCAGCCTGGGACAGTTGAACTCCGGGGAGCTGTTTTTT.

The V and J genes are TRBV5-5 and TRBJ1-4; D remains ambiguous. V shed 6 bases and J shed 8 bases, with 17 bases lying between them. Looked up from germline, CDR1 is SGHKS and CDR2 is YYEKEE (reference sequence). This CDR3 region has 14 residues. The DNA for the CDR3 is TGTGCCAGCACGACTGAGGAAGGGAAGGAAAAACTGTTTTTT. Protein: CASTTEEGKEKLFF.

This chain uses TRBV3-1 (or the pseudogene TRBV3-2) with TRBJ2-7, with 9 nucleotides matching TRBD1. V shed 4 bases, J shed 4 bases, and the junction held 5 bases outside the gene matches. Germline V gives CDR1 LGHDT, CDR2 YNNKEL (reference sequence). The CDR3 is 14 residues long. CDR3 loop: CASSPGTGFYEQYF. The DNA of the CDR3 is TGTGCCAGCAGCCCGGGGACAGGGTTTTACGAGCAGTACTTC.

The chain has TRBV6-5 and TRBJ1-1, with 7 nucleotides matching TRBD1. CDR1 MNHEY and CDR2 SVGAGI come from the germline V gene. The V and J ends lost 5 bases and 8 bases, in that order; junction bases with no gene match: 14. The CDR3 is 15 amino acids. The CDR3 DNA is TGTGCCAGCAGTAAATTCCCGGGACAGATTTTGGAAGCTTTCTTT. This gives the protein CASSKFPGQILEAFF.

This clone was found once. The chain links TRBV7-8 to TRBJ2-1, with D perhaps TRBD2 (5 bases). The V end lost 5 bases, the J end lost 0 bases, and 14 bases lay between the germline ends. The CDR3 has 16 residues. CDR1 is SGHVS, CDR2 FQNEAQ, per germline. CDR3 sequence (DNA): TGTGCCAGCAGCCAGAGACGCGGGCTCTCCTACAATGAGCAGTTCTTC. Translation: CASSQRRGLSYNEQFF. The whole variable domain, remainder taken from reference TRBV7-8 and TRBJ2-1, is GAGVSQSPRYKVAKRGQDVALRCDPISGHVSLFWYQQALGQGPEFLTYFQNEAQLDKSGLPSDRFFAERPEGSVSTLKIQRTQQEDSAVYLCASSQRRGLSYNEQFFGPGTRLTVL.

Points on this clone: In the same sample, other DNA sequences code for this CDR3. This rearrangement joins TRBV7-9 to TRBJ1-5, with D unresolved. The CDR3 runs to 13 residues. V lost 5 bases and J lost 4, with 9 bases in between. From germline, CDR1 is SEHNR and CDR2 FQNEAQ (reference sequence). The CDR3, as DNA: TGTGCCAGCAGCCCCAGAGATAATCAGCCCCAGCATTTT. Residues: CASSPRDNQPQHF.

This sequence joins TRBV27 and TRBJ2-1; D may be TRBD1 (6 bases). The CDR3 loop spans 11 amino acids. V lost 6 bases and J lost 10, with 10 bases in between. CDR1 is MNHEY, CDR2 SMNVEV, per germline (reference sequence). CDR3 in DNA: TGTGCCAGCAGAAACAGGGTCGAGCAGTTCTTC. Its translation is CASRNRVEQFF.

The chain carries TRBV21-1 and TRBJ1-2; TRBD1 is taken as the D call from the table, unchecked against the DNA. TRBV21-1 is described as a pseudogene. The CDR3 extends over 15 amino acids. This CDR3 reads CASSKGQGVLYGYTF. The CDR3 nucleotides are TGTGCCAGCAGCAAAGGACAGGGGGTACTCTATGGCTACACCTTC.

This clone was found many times. The chain recombines TRBV7-9 with TRBJ2-1, with 11 bases lining up with TRBD2. CDR1 is SEHNR and CDR2 is FQNEAQ in the germline V gene (reference sequence). The CDR3 has 15 residues. Germline trimming cut 3 bases from V and 6 bases from J; bases unmatched to any gene: 4. The CDR3 reads CASSFIAGGPNEQFF. In nucleotides, the CDR3 is TGTGCCAGCAGCTTTATAGCGGGGGGGCCCAATGAGCAGTTCTTC.

V is TRBV27 and J is TRBJ2-3; 8 bases are shared with TRBD2. Per the germline V gene, CDR1 is MNHEY and CDR2 is SMNVEV (reference sequence). Trimming at V came to 5 bases and at J to 4 bases, leaving 11 bases not matched to a gene. The CDR3 totals 16 residues. This chain's CDR3 is CASSLREREIPDTQYF. Here the CDR3 DNA reads TGTGCCAGCAGTCTCCGGGAGCGGGAGATTCCAGATACGCAGTATTTT.

This clone was counted once. The rearrangement joins TRBV4-1 to TRBJ2-5; TRBD2 might be the D (5 bases). The CDR3 covers 16 residues. V lost 2 bases, J lost 0 bases, and 13 bases lay in between. CDR1 is MGHRA and CDR2 is YSYEKL in the germline V gene. The chain's CDR3 is CASSQLTGSYQETQYF. The CDR3 nucleotides are TGCGCCAGCAGCCAACTAACGGGGAGCTACCAAGAGACCCAGTACTTC.

The genes are TRBV10-3 and TRBJ1-2; weak D call: TRBD1 (5 bases). The germline CDR1 and CDR2 sequences are ENHRY and SYGVKD. The V gene lost 0 bases and the J gene lost 4 bases, with 15 bases spanning the gap. This CDR3 region has 16 residues. CDR3 nucleotide sequence: TGTGCCATCAGTGAGTCGACGCGGGGGGTTACCTATGGCTACACCTTC. Translated: CAISESTRGVTYGYTF.

This clone has only a few counts. The rearrangement links TRBV7-9 to TRBJ2-1; no clear D. The CDR3 runs to 12 residues. Trimming removed 5 bases from V and 10 bases from J, with 12 bases in between. Germline V gene data show CDR1 as SEHNR and CDR2 as FQNEAQ (reference sequence). CDR3 nucleotide sequence: TGTGCCAGCAGCCTAACGGCGGCCGAGCAGTTCTTC. It yields the protein CASSLTAAEQFF.